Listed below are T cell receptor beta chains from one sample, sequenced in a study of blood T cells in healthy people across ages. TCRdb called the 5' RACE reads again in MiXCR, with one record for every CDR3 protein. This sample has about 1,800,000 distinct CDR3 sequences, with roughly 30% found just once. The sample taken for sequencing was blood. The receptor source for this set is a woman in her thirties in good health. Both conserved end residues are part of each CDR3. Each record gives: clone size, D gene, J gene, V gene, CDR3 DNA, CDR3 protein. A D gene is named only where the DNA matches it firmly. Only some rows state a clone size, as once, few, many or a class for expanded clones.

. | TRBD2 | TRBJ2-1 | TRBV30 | TGTGCCTGGAGTGTACTAGCGGGAAGGGATGAGCAGTTCTTC | CAWSVLAGRDEQFF
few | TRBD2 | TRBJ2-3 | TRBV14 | TGTGCCAGCAGCGTGCGGGAGCAGACTTTCACAGATACGCAGTATTTT | CASSVREQTFTDTQYF
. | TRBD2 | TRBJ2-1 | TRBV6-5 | TGTGCCAGCCGGACTCCGGGAGGGGTCGCTGAGCAGTTCTTC | CASRTPGGVAEQFF
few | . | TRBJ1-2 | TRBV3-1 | TGTGCCAGCAGCCAGCAGGGTGAGGTTTCTTATGGCTACACCTTC | CASSQQGEVSYGYTF
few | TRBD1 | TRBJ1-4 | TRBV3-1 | TGTGCCAGCAGCCACTTCAGGGGGGGGGAAAAACTGTTTTTT | CASSHFRGGEKLFF
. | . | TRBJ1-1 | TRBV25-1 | TGTGCCAGCCGATTCAAAGGAGGGAACACTGAAGCTTTCTTT | CASRFKGGNTEAFF
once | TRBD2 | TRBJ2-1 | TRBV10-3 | TGTGCCATCAGAGCGGGACTAGATCCCGATGAGCAGTTCTTC | CAIRAGLDPDEQFF
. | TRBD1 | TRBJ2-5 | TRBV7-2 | TGTGCCAGCAGCGGATGGGGGACAGGGCGAGAGACCCAGTACTTC | CASSGWGTGRETQYF
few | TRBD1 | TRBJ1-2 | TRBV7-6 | TGTGCCAGCAGCCCTGGGAGGGGGCTATCACCAACTATGGGCTACACCTTC | CASSPGRGLSPTMGYTF
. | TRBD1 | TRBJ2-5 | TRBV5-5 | TGTGCCAGCAGCTCACGGACAGGGGAAGAGACCCAGTACTTC | CASSSRTGEETQYF
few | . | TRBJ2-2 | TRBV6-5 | TGTGCCAGCACCCTCTATAGTAGGGGAAACACCGGGGAGCTGTTTTTT | CASTLYSRGNTGELFF
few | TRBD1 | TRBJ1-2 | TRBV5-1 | TGCGCCAGCAGCGGCCTTAGACAGGGGGCTGATGGCTACACCTTC | CASSGLRQGADGYTF
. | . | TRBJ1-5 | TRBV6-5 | TGTGCCAGCAGGTCCCATGGGGGAAGGAATCAGCCCCAGCATTTT | CASRSHGGRNQPQHF
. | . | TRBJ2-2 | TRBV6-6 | TGTGCCAGCAGCCCCCCCGGGGCCGGGGAGCTGTTTTTT | CASSPPGAGELFF